This TCR beta chain comes out of a study of a mutant IDH1 vaccine in newly diagnosed glioma. Overall study context: Vaccination followed radiotherapy alone by 4-6 weeks, or accompanied temozolomide cycles. Treated individuals were 62.5% male and around 38% female, averaging roughly 43 years of age.

Sequenced by immunoSEQ multiplex PCR; TCRdb stores in-frame clones only, minus some. The data contain roughly 70,000 clones, over 70% of them singletons. The CDR3 extends over 15 amino acids. The germline V gene encodes CDR1 MNHEY and CDR2 SVGAGI. The V gene lost 7 bases and the J gene lost 0 bases, with 13 bases spanning the gap. Regarding this clone: The antigen is not known.

Time point in this sample: week 23, last vaccination. Each vaccine dose was 300 ug of mutant IDH1 20-mer peptide, with topical imiquimod. New WHO grade 3 or 4 IDH1-mutant, ATRX-lost astrocytomas were present in all donors. The chain links TRBV6-5 to TRBJ1-5, with D maybe TRBD1 (5 bases). Sequenced here: PBMCs, sampled from a glioma patient whose treatment included an IDH1 peptide vaccine. This clonotype originated in a man between 18 and 29 years old with glioma. The CDR3 DNA reads as TGTGCCAGCATTCCCGACAGATATAGCAATCAGCCCCAGCATTTT. This translates into CASIPDRYSNQPQHF.